The rows below give T cell receptor beta chains drawn from one sample of a study of blood T cell repertoires in COVID-19. Sequenced by immunoSEQ multiplex PCR; TCRdb stores in-frame clones only, minus some. The sample shows around 220,000 clones, 84% of them seen only once. The sequenced material came from peripheral blood. The receptors originated from a young man with active or convalescent COVID-19. Both conserved end residues are trimmed from each CDR3. The order of the fields is V gene, J gene, CDR3 protein.

V: TRBV7-3; J: TRBJ2-1; CDR3: ASSPGLAGLEQF
V: TRBV6-5; J: TRBJ1-5; CDR3: ASSPGTGGGQPQH
V: TRBV13; J: TRBJ2-7; CDR3: ASSFRQGRNEQY
V: TRBV9; J: TRBJ1-5; CDR3: ASSVDIGSQPQH
V: TRBV7-9; J: TRBJ1-2; CDR3: ASSQGLNYGYT
V: TRBV6-6; J: TRBJ2-1; CDR3: ASLAGGAREEQF
V: TRBV6-5; J: TRBJ1-6; CDR3: ASSPGDSPLH
V: TRBV5-4; J: TRBJ2-3; CDR3: ASSLLAGEGTDTQY
V: TRBV6-5; J: TRBJ2-3; CDR3: ASSYYWAGDTQY
V: TRBV4-1; J: TRBJ1-4; CDR3: ASSQVTGQGRYEKLF
V: TRBV11-2; J: TRBJ2-7; CDR3: ASSATSGGAGEQY
V: TRBV4-2; J: TRBJ1-5; CDR3: ASSQGTGPGQPQH
V: TRBV12-3/TRBV12-4; J: TRBJ2-5; CDR3: ASSSRQGETQY
V: TRBV15; J: TRBJ2-1; CDR3: ATRAGGRPGEQF
V: TRBV5-6; J: TRBJ2-1; CDR3: ASSLYSGSYNEQF
V: TRBV2; J: TRBJ2-2; CDR3: ASRGGKGNTGELF
V: TRBV18; J: TRBJ2-7; CDR3: ASSPGQGAVEQY
V: TRBV9; J: TRBJ1-3; CDR3: ASSVRREHSGNTIY
V: TRBV6-6; J: TRBJ2-7; CDR3: ASSSGGDEQY
V: TRBV28; J: TRBJ2-5; CDR3: ASRLSGRVETQY
V: TRBV9; J: TRBJ2-2; CDR3: ASSARQYNAGELF
V: TRBV6-5; J: TRBJ2-3; CDR3: ASSTSQDTQY
V: TRBV6-2/TRBV6-3; J: TRBJ2-4; CDR3: ASSYSRRIQY
V: TRBV7-6; J: TRBJ2-5; CDR3: ASSLPTSGGPQETQY
V: TRBV5-1; J: TRBJ2-7; CDR3: ASSLDRGYEQY
V: TRBV7-3; J: TRBJ2-3; CDR3: ASSLELAGSTDTQY
V: TRBV28; J: TRBJ2-7; CDR3: ATNRVPYEQY
V: TRBV29-1; J: TRBJ1-1; CDR3: SVDTGVEAF
V: TRBV5-5; J: TRBJ1-2; CDR3: ASSLDPRDNYGYT
V: TRBV30; J: TRBJ1-3; CDR3: AWRPTGPRTGNTIY
V: TRBV7-2; J: TRBJ2-5; CDR3: ASSLDLRAETQY
V: TRBV9; J: TRBJ2-6; CDR3: ASSPSDRGLFSGANVLT
V: TRBV6-1; J: TRBJ2-1; CDR3: ASSEESTGWGEQF
V: TRBV12-3/TRBV12-4; J: TRBJ1-1; CDR3: ASTDRYTEAF
V: TRBV10-3; J: TRBJ1-5; CDR3: AISESTVGEPQH
V: TRBV28; J: TRBJ1-2; CDR3: ASTLPGRYGYT
V: TRBV5-5; J: TRBJ1-6; CDR3: ASSPSGTGADGSPLH
V: TRBV18; J: TRBJ1-4; CDR3: ASSQTTGSLVGEKLF
V: TRBV11-3; J: TRBJ2-5; CDR3: ASSLGQQETQY
V: TRBV29-1; J: TRBJ1-2; CDR3: SVEYSGTYGYT
V: TRBV6-2/TRBV6-3; J: TRBJ2-5; CDR3: ASSYSLNSGETQY
V: TRBV5-4; J: TRBJ2-2; CDR3: ASSSTANTGELF
V: TRBV7-2; J: TRBJ1-1; CDR3: ASSSYRTLNTEAF
V: TRBV12-3/TRBV12-4; J: TRBJ2-5; CDR3: ASRGGGETQY
V: TRBV6-6; J: TRBJ1-5; CDR3: ASSSIRQEHQPQH